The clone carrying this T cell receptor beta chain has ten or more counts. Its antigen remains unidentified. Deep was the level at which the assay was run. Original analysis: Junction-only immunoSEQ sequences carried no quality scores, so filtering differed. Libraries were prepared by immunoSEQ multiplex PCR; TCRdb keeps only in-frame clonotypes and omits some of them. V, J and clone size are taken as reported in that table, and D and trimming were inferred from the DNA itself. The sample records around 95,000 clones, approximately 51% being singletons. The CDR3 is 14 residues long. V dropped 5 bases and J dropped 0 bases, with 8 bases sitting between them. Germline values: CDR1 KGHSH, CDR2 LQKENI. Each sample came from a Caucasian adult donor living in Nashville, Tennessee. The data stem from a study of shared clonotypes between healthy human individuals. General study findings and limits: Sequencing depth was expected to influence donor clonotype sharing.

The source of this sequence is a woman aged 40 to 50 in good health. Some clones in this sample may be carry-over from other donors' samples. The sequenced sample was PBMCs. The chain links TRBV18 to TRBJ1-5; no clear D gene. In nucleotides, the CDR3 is TGTGCCAGCTCAGAGGCCTATAGCAATCAGCCCCAGCATTTT. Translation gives CASSEAYSNQPQHF.